This is a list of T cell receptor beta chains from one sample in a study of early T cells in non-severe SARS-CoV-2 infection. TCRdb reanalysed the 5' RACE reads using MiXCR and keeps one entry per CDR3 protein. The sample has tens of thousands of distinct CDR3 sequences; 14% to 15% are singletons. The sequencing input was whole blood. All receptors come from an adult who was a healthcare worker with PCR-confirmed SARS-CoV-2 infection or an uninfected control (not recorded which). Both conserved end residues are part of each CDR3. D genes are given only for firm matches. Only part of the rows carry a size: once, few, many, or a class if the clone is expanded.

J	V	size	D	CDR3	DNA
TRBJ1-2	TRBV21-1	few	-	CASSKGGQLYGYTF	TGTGCCAGCAGCAAAGGGGGACAGCTTTATGGCTACACCTTC
TRBJ2-7	TRBV9	-	-	CASSRQQRGEQYF	TGTGCCAGCAGCCGCCAGCAGCGTGGGGAGCAGTACTTC
TRBJ1-4	TRBV7-2	few	-	CASSFRGTGNEKLFF	TGTGCCAGCAGCTTTAGGGGGACGGGGAATGAAAAACTGTTTTTT
TRBJ2-7	TRBV20-1	-	TRBD2	CSASGRASYEQYF	TGCAGTGCTAGCGGGAGGGCCTCGTACGAGCAGTACTTC
TRBJ2-3	TRBV4-1	-	-	CASSQAQGVDTQYF	TGCGCCAGCAGCCAAGCCCAGGGAGTAGATACGCAGTATTTT
TRBJ1-1	TRBV20-1	few	TRBD1	CSARGDRLLNTEAFF	TGCAGTGCTAGGGGGGACAGACTCTTGAACACTGAAGCTTTCTTT
TRBJ2-7	TRBV4-1	few	TRBD2	CASSRLTGGDEQYF	TGCGCCAGCAGTCGACTAACGGGAGGGGACGAGCAGTACTTC
TRBJ1-4	TRBV28	few	-	CASSFRGASGEKLFF	TGTGCCAGCAGTTTTCGGGGGGCCTCGGGAGAAAAACTGTTTTTT
TRBJ1-2	TRBV3-1	few	TRBD1	CASSPAGQGNYGYTF	TGTGCCAGCAGCCCGGCGGGACAGGGCAACTATGGCTACACCTTC
TRBJ2-3	TRBV20-1	few	-	CSASPGTNTDTQYF	TGCAGTGCTAGTCCGGGAACGAACACAGATACGCAGTATTTT
TRBJ2-7	TRBV6-6	many	TRBD2	CASSYGSGRRREQYF	TGTGCCAGCAGTTACGGTAGCGGGAGAAGGAGGGAGCAGTACTTC
TRBJ2-3	TRBV9	-	-	CASSKRHVDTQYF	TGTGCCAGCAGCAAAAGACACGTAGATACGCAGTATTTT
TRBJ2-1	TRBV7-9	few	-	CASSLTGHEQFF	TGTGCCAGCAGCTTAACGGGTCATGAGCAGTTCTTC
TRBJ2-2	TRBV6-5	-	-	CASSQDSSFNTGELFF	TGTGCCAGCAGTCAGGACTCTAGTTTTAACACCGGGGAGCTGTTTTTT
TRBJ2-3	TRBV11-2	-	TRBD1	CASSPDRADTQYF	TGTGCCAGCAGCCCTGACAGGGCGGATACGCAGTATTTT
TRBJ2-5	TRBV12-3/TRBV12-4	few	-	CASSLVPGLGETQYF	TGTGCCAGCAGTTTAGTTCCAGGTCTGGGGGAGACCCAGTACTTC
TRBJ2-7	TRBV7-2	-	-	CASSFYSGDSAYEQYF	TGTGCCAGCAGCTTCTATAGCGGAGACTCGGCCTACGAGCAGTACTTC
TRBJ2-3	TRBV27	-	TRBD1	CASTGGRGTDTQYF	TGTGCCAGCACGGGCGGCAGGGGGACAGATACGCAGTATTTT
TRBJ2-1	TRBV7-3	many	TRBD2	CASSLRLAGLYNEQFF	TGTGCCAGCAGCTTAAGGCTAGCGGGGCTATACAATGAGCAGTTCTTC
TRBJ2-7	TRBV30	few	TRBD2	CAWSAKLAGVAYEQYF	TGTGCCTGGAGTGCTAAACTAGCGGGAGTCGCGTACGAGCAGTACTTC
TRBJ2-7	TRBV11-2	-	-	CASSLDEQYF	TGTGCCAGCAGCTTGGACGAGCAGTACTTC
TRBJ2-1	TRBV7-9	-	-	CASSLLTSRNEQFF	TGTGCCAGCAGCTTATTAACTAGCCGCAATGAGCAGTTCTTC
TRBJ2-2	TRBV6-1	-	TRBD1	CASSPGQGTGELFF	TGTGCCAGCAGTCCGGGACAGGGTACCGGGGAGCTGTTTTTT
TRBJ1-5	TRBV4-1	-	-	CASSRETTGYNQPQHF	TGCGCCAGCAGCCGGGAAACGACAGGCTATAATCAGCCCCAGCATTTT
TRBJ2-1	TRBV27	-	-	CASSLGRASYNEQFF	TGTGCCAGCAGTTTAGGGCGGGCTTCCTACAATGAGCAGTTCTTC
TRBJ1-2	TRBV6-6	-	-	CASSRTDFYGYTF	TGTGCCAGCAGCCGAACTGATTTTTATGGCTACACCTTC
TRBJ2-1	TRBV11-2	few	-	CASSRQIQDNEQFF	TGTGCCAGCAGCCGCCAGATACAGGACAATGAGCAGTTCTTC
TRBJ2-2	TRBV19	many	-	CASMEENTGELFF	TGTGCCAGTATGGAGGAGAACACCGGGGAGCTGTTTTTT
TRBJ1-2	TRBV4-3	-	-	CASSQDPPPANYGYTF	TGCGCCAGCAGCCAAGACCCCCCACCAGCTAACTATGGCTACACCTTC
TRBJ1-1	TRBV11-2	few	-	CASSLTELNTEAFF	TGTGCCAGCAGCTTAACGGAGCTGAACACTGAAGCTTTCTTT
TRBJ2-7	TRBV12-1	many	-	CARPDRPCEQYF	TGTGCCAGACCGGACAGACCTTGCGAGCAGTACTTC
TRBJ1-3	TRBV6-6	-	-	CASSYAAPVFSGNTIYF	TGTGCCAGCAGTTACGCCGCCCCCGTTTTCTCTGGAAACACCATATATTTT
TRBJ2-5	TRBV20-1	many	TRBD1	CSARTQGRDETQYF	TGCAGTGCTAGAACACAGGGGCGCGACGAGACCCAGTACTTC
TRBJ2-1	TRBV7-8	-	TRBD2	CASSPGRTSGRADSYNEQFF	TGTGCCAGCAGCCCCGGCCGGACTAGCGGGAGGGCCGACTCCTACAATGAGCAGTTCTTC
TRBJ1-4	TRBV7-6	few	TRBD1	CASANTGTGEAATNEKLFF	TGTGCCAGCGCGAACACCGGGACAGGGGAGGCGGCAACTAATGAAAAACTGTTTTTT
TRBJ2-7	TRBV20-1	few	TRBD1	CSAPTDQGDEQYF	TGCAGTGCACCTACGGATCAGGGGGACGAGCAGTACTTC
TRBJ2-3	TRBV18	few	TRBD1	CASSADRVRGDTQYF	TGTGCCAGCTCAGCGGACAGGGTGCGGGGAGATACGCAGTATTTT
TRBJ2-3	TRBV14	few	TRBD2	CASSGTSVITDTQYF	TGTGCCAGCAGCGGGACTAGCGTGATCACAGATACGCAGTATTTT
TRBJ2-1	TRBV9	many	-	CASSVGGTGANEQFF	TGTGCCAGCAGCGTAGGTGGTACCGGAGCCAATGAGCAGTTCTTC
TRBJ2-1	TRBV6-5	-	TRBD2	CASSWVAGVEQFF	TGTGCCAGCAGTTGGGTAGCGGGAGTTGAGCAGTTCTTC
TRBJ2-6	TRBV14	few	-	CASSTMSRANVLTF	TGTGCCAGCAGCACCATGAGCCGGGCCAACGTCCTGACTTTC
TRBJ2-4	TRBV21-1	few	-	CASSKGTGLDPF	TGTGCCAGCAGCAAAGGTACCGGATTGGATCCTTTC
TRBJ1-1	TRBV5-1	few	TRBD1	CASSPGQGWTEAFF	TGCGCCAGCAGCCCGGGACAGGGTTGGACTGAAGCTTTCTTT
TRBJ2-5	TRBV5-4	few	TRBD1	CASSQGQQETQYF	TGTGCCAGCAGCCAGGGACAGCAAGAGACCCAGTACTTC
TRBJ1-2	TRBV19	few	-	CASSIQPSYGYTF	TGTGCCAGTAGTATTCAGCCTAGCTATGGCTACACCTTC